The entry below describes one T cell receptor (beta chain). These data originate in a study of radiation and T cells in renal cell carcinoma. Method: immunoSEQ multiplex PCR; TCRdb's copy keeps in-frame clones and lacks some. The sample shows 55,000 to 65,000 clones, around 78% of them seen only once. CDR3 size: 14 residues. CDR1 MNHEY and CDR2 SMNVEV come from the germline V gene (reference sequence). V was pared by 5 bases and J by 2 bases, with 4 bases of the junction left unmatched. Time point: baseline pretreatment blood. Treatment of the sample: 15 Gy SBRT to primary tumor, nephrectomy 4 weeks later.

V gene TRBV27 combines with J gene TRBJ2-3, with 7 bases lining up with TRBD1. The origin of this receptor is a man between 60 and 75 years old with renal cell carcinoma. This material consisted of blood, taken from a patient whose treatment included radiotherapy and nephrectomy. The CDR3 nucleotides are TGTGCCAGCAGTCGGGACAGCTTCACAGATACGCAGTATTTT. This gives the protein CASSRDSFTDTQYF.